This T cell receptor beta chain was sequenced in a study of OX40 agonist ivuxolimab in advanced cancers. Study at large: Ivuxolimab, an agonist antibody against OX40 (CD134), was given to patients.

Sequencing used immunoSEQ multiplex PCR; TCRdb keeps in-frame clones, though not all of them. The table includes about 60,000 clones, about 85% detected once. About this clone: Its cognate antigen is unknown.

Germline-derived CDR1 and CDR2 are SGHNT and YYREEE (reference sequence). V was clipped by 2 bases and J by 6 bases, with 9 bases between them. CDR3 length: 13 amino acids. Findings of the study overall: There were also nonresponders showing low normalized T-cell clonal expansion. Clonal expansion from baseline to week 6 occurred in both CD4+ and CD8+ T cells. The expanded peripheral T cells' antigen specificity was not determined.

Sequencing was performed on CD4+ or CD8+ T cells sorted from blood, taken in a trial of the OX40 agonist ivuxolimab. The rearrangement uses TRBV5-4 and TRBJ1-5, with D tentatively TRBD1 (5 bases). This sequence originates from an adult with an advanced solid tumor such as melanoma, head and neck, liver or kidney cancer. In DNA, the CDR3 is TGTGCCAGCAGCTTTCGGGGGACTCAGCCCCAGCATTTT. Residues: CASSFRGTQPQHF.